This TCR beta chain originates from a study of cytomegalovirus exposure and HLA in healthy donors listed by TCRdb under 2017. Regarding the complete study: An earlier analysis of roughly 570 of the donors reported 276 Gb of sequence data and approximately 120 million unique TCR beta sequences obtained from some 200 million T cells. Donor age, sex, ethnicity and CMV serostatus were collected together with the repertoire data. Among around 400 genotyped donors of the cohort, an average of approximately 240,000 unique TCR beta nucleotide sequences was sequenced per donor, of which about 18% were non-productive. Every discovery cohort repertoire had been produced on one sequencing platform. In a later genetic analysis, genome-wide SNP genotypes for 398 of the 666 donors were used, and that subset was treated as a discovery cohort. The aim of the study was to test whether cataloging public T cell receptors could identify signatures of past pathogen exposure. The later analysis used no new phenotypic data to find candidate immune exposures, relying instead on TCR beta sequences and their occurrence across donors. Typing coverage differed by locus: A, B, C, DRB1 and DQB1 were typed in roughly 629-640 donors, DQA1 in about 550, DPA1 in around 610, and DPB1 in around 490. Roughly 300 gigabases of sequencing data and some 85 million unique TCR sequences were included in an early release covering several hundred HLA-typed donors. Because of strong linkage in the cohort, 4 to 6 DR-DQ haplotypes were treated as single units for association and clustering. HLA typing covered class I and class II loci at four-digit resolution. The study combined high-throughput TCR immunosequencing, statistical association of individual TCRs with disease status, and machine learning to predict cytomegalovirus infection status. An earlier analysis of 500 to 750 of the donors applied high-throughput TCR beta sequencing to assess whether each TCR beta V gene segment acted as functional or pseudogenic. The genetic ancestry cluster associated with self-reported Caucasian donors included 70% to 85% of the roughly 410 genotyped donors. Besides the first cohort of roughly 660 subjects, a separate validation cohort made up of roughly 130 different subjects was used. The study used immunosequencing to profile the T cell repertoires of approximately 650 subjects and linked those repertoires to cytomegalovirus serostatus. To study patterns of TCR occurrence, a later analysis re-analyzed previously published TCR beta repertoires from several hundred donors and added high-resolution HLA genotyping. What the authors observed across the whole study: Strong co-occurrence of HLA alleles, especially DR and DQ, made assigning TCR associations to individual alleles difficult. In a later analysis, most CMV-associated TCR beta chains were found to appear HLA-restricted, with HLA associations seemingly driven largely by CMV exposure. Across donors, most TCR sequences were observed very rarely, whereas some public TCRs were present in many individuals. An earlier analysis of some 590 of the donors showed that most TCR beta V segments appeared in productive rearrangements either about 87% or about 30% of the time, which broadly matched IMGT annotations. A total of about 150 TCR beta chains were listed by the study as associated with cytomegalovirus. Because the 87-base-pair reads could not distinguish some IMGT-functional V segments, including TRBV6-2 and TRBV6-3, those segments were excluded. Presence/absence analyses assumed roughly uniform sequencing depth across donors, an assumption that may not hold. Only TCR beta chains were sequenced in this cohort, and the absence of alpha or paired-chain data limited detectable features. CMV serostatus was the only immune exposure information available for the cohort. Linkage disequilibrium might explain the correlated functional status among segregating V segments, but an unknown experimental factor could not be excluded. Because some donors lacked HLA typing at each locus, the association tests relied only on the typed subset. The classifier was reported to diagnose cytomegalovirus status with high specificity and sensitivity in both the original and validation cohorts. In a later genetic analysis, a missense DCLRE1C variant was associated with V-gene and J-gene trimming of TCR beta chains, and the association was replicated in an independent cohort. According to a later genetic analysis, donors in an Asian-associated ancestry cluster had fewer N-insertions in productive TCRs than the roughly 660-donor mean. The sequencing pipeline was judged likely to have produced a cluster of highly shared sequence variants as a technical artifact. Because counts were too low, seventeen rarely observed V segments, including chromosome 9 orphons, were left out of the earlier analysis of 587 of the donors. According to the authors, the approach could potentially be generalized to other disease states and immunological phenotypes. In a later analysis, several top co-occurrence clusters were reported to appear linked to parvovirus B19, influenza, CMV and Epstein-Barr virus. In a later analysis, 16,951 TCR beta sequences were associated with specific HLA alleles at a false discovery rate of 0.05. In a later analysis, HLA-associated TCR beta chains were found to be more clonally expanded and to have lower generation probabilities than equally common non-associated chains. A further reported finding was that TCR beta sequences accurately predicted the HLA-A and HLA-B alleles for most subjects in the first cohort. A few of the identified cytomegalovirus-associated TCR beta chains were confirmed in vitro to be specific for cytomegalovirus antigens. In a later analysis, TCR association rates were found to vary across HLA loci, with the most associated TCRs seen for DRB1 alleles and the fewest for HLA-C alleles.

From the germline V gene, CDR1 is SNHLY and CDR2 is FYNNEI. V and J are trimmed by 6 bases and 2 bases, and the gene matches miss 6 bases of the junction. Taken from cysteine to phenylalanine, the CDR3 has 16 residues. Of all the DNA, just the CDR3 is kept, 48 bases in frame from base 1. Concerning this clone itself: Its antigen is currently not known. No base-level quality is on record; no much larger clone is a single base apart.

The cohort consisted of fewer than 700 healthy bone marrow donors. At the time of sampling, all cohort members were nominally healthy, though unrecorded immune exposures were likely present. The donor was CMV seronegative and was included in the group of around 320 seronegative cohort members. Every donor gave a peripheral blood sample, and the peripheral blood mononuclear cells from that sample were used for TCR beta sequencing. Genomic DNA extraction from the blood cell samples was performed with the Qiagen DNeasy Blood Extraction Kit. The protocol used for the library was the immunoSEQ multiplex PCR assay. For the multiplex PCR, a mixture combining 60 forward primers for TCR Vbeta segments and 13 reverse primers for TCR Jbeta segments was used. A multiplex PCR assay on genomic DNA amplified the CDR3 region of rearranged TCR beta genes. Amplified TCR beta libraries were sequenced as 87-base-pair reads on the Illumina HiSeq System. The original methods were these. A later analysis counted around 72 million unique TCR beta chains across the 550 to 750 repertoires, and roughly 10 million of these chains were shared by at least two donors. A nearest-neighbor algorithm error-corrected the raw reads and collapsed the reads into unique sequences, merging closely related sequences to remove PCR and sequencing errors. CDR3 sequences were aligned to IMGT reference sequences to assign V, D and J gene segments. For a sequence to be retained, a match of at least six nucleotides was required to both a V gene segment and a J gene segment. Rearrangements were called productive when the CDR3 lacked stop codons and stayed in frame with V and J; all others were non-productive. Following IMGT convention, CDR3 was defined as the stretch from the second conserved V-encoded cysteine up to the conserved J-encoded phenylalanine. Sequences without an unambiguous match to a single V gene segment were excluded from the earlier analysis of over 500 of the donors. In an earlier analysis of 587 of the donors, V segments were called functional above 56.7% productive rearrangements and were called segregating when the between-donor standard deviation exceeded 5%. To diagnose cytomegalovirus status from the catalog of TCR beta chain sequences, a statistical classification framework was built. In a later analysis, V and J genes were assigned by comparing TCR nucleotide sequences against IMGT/GENE-DB human TR gene sequences. A later analysis assigned CDR3 sequences and most-parsimonious VDJ recombination scenarios with the TCRdist pipeline. In a later analysis, each TCR beta chain was defined by its CDR3 amino acid sequence together with its V-gene family, and reads lacking a unique V-gene family were excluded. A later analysis removed 592 highly shared, low-generation-probability nucleotide sequences to deal with suspected cross-contamination and a sequencing artifact. In a later analysis, a clonal expansion index was calculated for each public chain from normalized within-repertoire ranks of inferred template counts. In a later analysis, generation probabilities were computed using a VDJ recombination model fitted to out-of-frame rearrangements, and the results were checked against IGoR. Hypergeometric tests were used in a later analysis to score TCR-TCR, TCR-HLA and TCR-CMV co-occurrence, with a repertoire-size bias correction applied to the TCR pairs. A later analysis estimated false discovery rates by permuting HLA or CMV assignments 20 times. In a later analysis, co-occurring TCRs were grouped with DBSCAN, and TCRdist sequence similarity was added when clustering was performed within HLA-allele-positive subsets. For co-occurrence clustering, repertoires with fewer than 30,000 or more than 120,000 public chains were excluded, along with 5 or 6 repertoires with anomalous nucleotide sharing. Held by TCRdb, this immuneACCESS table contains in-frame sequences only and omits some clones. Under half of the omission traces to an unresolved V gene where checked; the cause of the rest is unknown. The D gene and trimming were derived from the DNA, and the V and J assignments and clone size from that table. In this sample the table shows some 180,000 clones, more than 65% of which occur a single time. The ten largest clonotypes hold 2.9% of the sample.

This chain joins TRBV2 to TRBJ2-3; 12 middle bases align to TRBD2. Sample: PBMCs. The receptor comes from a female donor in good health and CMV-seronegative. Read as DNA, the sequence is TGTGCCAGCAGCGACTGGACTAGCGGGGTCACAGATACGCAGTATTTT. This encodes CASSDWTSGVTDTQYF.